This entry describes one TCR beta chain. This sample is drawn from a study of blood T cell repertoires in COVID-19. Looking at the study overall: The origin of the acute and convalescent COVID-19 samples was the United States, Italy and Spain. PBMCs, B-cell-depleted T cells, or T cells provided the cDNA or gDNA that made up the material.

The CDR3 is made up of 15 amino acids. CDR1 and CDR2 from the germline V gene are LNHDA and SQIVND (reference sequence). V lost 5 bases to trimming and J lost 5 bases; unmatched junction nucleotides: 9. As processed by the authors: Scientists estimated how many nucleated cells there were by amplifying reference gene primers. Produced via immunoSEQ multiplex PCR; TCRdb's table is partial and in-frame only. V, J and clone size derive from that table, while D and trimming were established from the DNA sequence. The data show around 130,000 clones, with under 85% seen just once and about 9.6% held by the top ten.

This clonotype originated in a middle-aged man with active or convalescent COVID-19. Sample: peripheral blood. The chain combines TRBV19 with TRBJ2-5, with 9 bases that match TRBD1. The CDR3 DNA reads TGTGCCAGTAGTCCCGGGACAGGGTTCGGGGAGACCCAGTACTTC. Its translation: CASSPGTGFGETQYF.